Listed below are T cell receptor beta chains from one sample, sequenced in a study of blood T cell repertoires in COVID-19. Profiling relied on immunoSEQ multiplex PCR, and the TCRdb table lists in-frame clones only, not all of them. Found here are approximately 72,000 clones, approximately 86% of them singletons; the top ten hold around 13%. Input material: peripheral blood. These receptors were collected from a woman aged 60 to 75 with acute or convalescent COVID-19. Each CDR3 is given with its conserved first and last residue. Each record gives: V gene, J gene, CDR3 length, D gene, clone size, CDR3 protein, CDR3 DNA. D genes are given only for firm matches. Clone size is stated in some rows and not others, as once, few, many or a class when expanded.

V: TRBV7-2
J: TRBJ2-3
length: 17
D: .
size: once
CDR3: CASSPLSGGIGTDTQYF
DNA: TGTGCCAGCAGCCCCCTGAGCGGCGGAATAGGGACAGATACGCAGTATTTT

V: TRBV5-8
J: TRBJ1-2
length: 15
D: .
size: .
CDR3: CASSPETNRIGGYTF
DNA: TGTGCCAGCAGCCCAGAAACGAACAGGATCGGGGGCTACACCTTC

V: TRBV9
J: TRBJ2-5
length: 14
D: .
size: .
CDR3: CASSVGPLEETQYF
DNA: TGTGCCAGCAGCGTAGGCCCGCTTGAGGAGACCCAGTACTTC

V: TRBV2
J: TRBJ1-5
length: 14
D: .
size: .
CDR3: CASSEIASNQPQHF
DNA: TGTGCCAGCAGTGAAATTGCGAGCAATCAGCCCCAGCATTTT

V: TRBV7-2
J: TRBJ1-3
length: 14
D: .
size: .
CDR3: CASSSGPEGNTIYF
DNA: TGTGCCAGCAGCTCTGGGCCCGAGGGCAACACCATATATTTT

V: TRBV28
J: TRBJ2-4
length: 14
D: TRBD1
size: .
CDR3: CASSLQGAQNIQYF
DNA: TGTGCCAGCAGTTTACAGGGGGCCCAAAACATTCAGTACTTC

V: TRBV19
J: TRBJ2-2
length: 13
D: .
size: .
CDR3: CASSIARIGELFF
DNA: TGTGCCAGTAGTATAGCTCGTATCGGGGAGCTGTTTTTT

V: TRBV5-4
J: TRBJ2-1
length: 15
D: TRBD2
size: .
CDR3: CASSLGPGGQNEQFF
DNA: TGTGCCAGCAGCTTGGGCCCGGGGGGGCAGAATGAGCAGTTCTTC

V: TRBV3-1/TRBV3-2
J: TRBJ2-7
length: 15
D: .
size: .
CDR3: CASSQVSLSGEYQYF
DNA: TGTGCCAGCAGCCAAGTTTCTCTATCGGGGGAGTATCAGTACTTC

V: TRBV6-5
J: TRBJ2-5
length: 13
D: .
size: .
CDR3: CASSTRRRETQYF
DNA: TGTGCCAGCTCAACTAGGCGCCGAGAGACCCAGTACTTC

V: TRBV5-1
J: TRBJ1-1
length: 16
D: TRBD1
size: .
CDR3: CASREGQGDMNTEAFF
DNA: TGCGCCAGCAGAGAGGGACAGGGGGACATGAACACTGAAGCTTTCTTT

V: TRBV28
J: TRBJ1-2
length: 14
D: .
size: .
CDR3: CASEGGTRYYGYTF
DNA: TGTGCCAGTGAGGGAGGGACCCGATACTATGGCTACACCTTC

V: TRBV18
J: TRBJ1-6
length: 13
D: .
size: once
CDR3: CASSLEMNSPLHF
DNA: TGTGCCAGCTCACTCGAGATGAATTCACCCCTCCACTTT

V: TRBV10-3
J: TRBJ2-7
length: 15
D: TRBD1
size: .
CDR3: CAISNAGTGNYEQYF
DNA: TGTGCCATCAGTAACGCCGGGACAGGGAACTACGAGCAGTACTTC

V: TRBV13
J: TRBJ2-7
length: 15
D: TRBD2
size: many
CDR3: CASSLTSGVSYEQYF
DNA: TGTGCCAGCAGTCTGACTAGCGGGGTCTCCTACGAGCAGTACTTC

V: TRBV5-1
J: TRBJ1-2
length: 14
D: TRBD1
size: .
CDR3: CASSRDRDNYGYTF
DNA: TGCGCCAGCAGCAGGGACAGAGATAACTATGGCTACACCTTC

V: TRBV6-2/TRBV6-3
J: TRBJ1-1
length: 15
D: TRBD1
size: .
CDR3: CASSTGDRPNTEAFF
DNA: TGTGCCAGCAGTACCGGGGACAGACCGAACACTGAAGCTTTCTTT

V: TRBV19
J: TRBJ2-5
length: 16
D: .
size: .
CDR3: CASSRQGHGGQETQYF
DNA: TGTGCCAGTAGTCGACAGGGACATGGAGGGCAAGAGACCCAGTACTTC

V: TRBV5-4
J: TRBJ2-7
length: 15
D: TRBD2
size: .
CDR3: CASSLKLAGIYEQYF
DNA: TGTGCCAGCAGCTTAAAACTAGCGGGGATCTACGAGCAGTACTTC

V: TRBV5-1
J: TRBJ1-1
length: 13
D: .
size: .
CDR3: CASSEGGYTEAFF
DNA: TGCGCCAGCTCGGAGGGCGGCTACACTGAAGCTTTCTTT

V: TRBV7-6
J: TRBJ1-3
length: 15
D: .
size: .
CDR3: CASSLVAGPGNTIYF
DNA: TGTGCCAGCAGCTTAGTGGCGGGGCCTGGAAACACCATATATTTT

V: TRBV5-1
J: TRBJ1-2
length: 15
D: .
size: .
CDR3: CASSWTGGGDYGYTF
DNA: TGCGCCAGCAGCTGGACGGGAGGCGGGGACTATGGCTACACCTTC

V: TRBV12-3/TRBV12-4
J: TRBJ1-5
length: 13
D: .
size: once
CDR3: CASSLGGDQPQHF
DNA: TGTGCCAGCAGTTTAGGCGGGGATCAGCCCCAGCATTTT

V: TRBV27
J: TRBJ2-5
length: 15
D: TRBD2
size: once
CDR3: CASSLSGGPGETQYF
DNA: TGTGCCAGCAGTTTGTCGGGGGGGCCGGGGGAGACCCAGTACTTC

V: TRBV9
J: TRBJ2-1
length: 15
D: TRBD2
size: .
CDR3: CASSVVAGGYNEQFF
DNA: TGTGCCAGCAGCGTAGTGGCGGGGGGCTACAATGAGCAGTTCTTC

V: TRBV7-2
J: TRBJ1-3
length: 16
D: .
size: .
CDR3: CASSLAVMGPGNTIYF
DNA: TGTGCCAGCAGCTTAGCCGTAATGGGGCCTGGAAACACCATATATTTT

V: TRBV11-3
J: TRBJ2-1
length: 14
D: .
size: .
CDR3: CASSADPSVAEQFF
DNA: TGTGCCAGCAGCGCAGACCCTAGCGTGGCTGAGCAGTTCTTC

V: TRBV2
J: TRBJ1-1
length: 13
D: TRBD1
size: .
CDR3: CASTRQGPTEAFF
DNA: TGTGCCAGCACCAGACAGGGGCCCACTGAAGCTTTCTTT

V: TRBV7-9
J: TRBJ1-6
length: 14
D: .
size: .
CDR3: CASSLRADNSPLHF
DNA: TGTGCCAGCAGCTTACGCGCGGATAATTCACCCCTCCACTTT

V: TRBV21-1
J: TRBJ2-3
length: 16
D: .
size: .
CDR3: CASRRRPRVSTDTQYF
DNA: TGTGCCAGCAGACGGCGTCCGAGGGTTAGCACAGATACGCAGTATTTT

V: TRBV4-1
J: TRBJ2-2
length: 15
D: .
size: .
CDR3: CASSQWAANTGELFF
DNA: TGCGCCAGCAGCCAATGGGCCGCGAACACCGGGGAGCTGTTTTTT

V: TRBV4-1
J: TRBJ2-7
length: 15
D: .
size: few
CDR3: CASSQRDRSFYEQYF
DNA: TGCGCCAGCAGCCAGCGGGACAGATCTTTCTACGAGCAGTACTTC

V: TRBV5-4
J: TRBJ2-7
length: 13
D: .
size: once
CDR3: CASSLPGGSEQYF
DNA: TGTGCCAGCAGCTTGCCAGGAGGGAGCGAGCAGTACTTC

V: TRBV3-1/TRBV3-2
J: TRBJ1-2
length: 14
D: TRBD1
size: .
CDR3: CASSPTDRELGYTF
DNA: TGTGCCAGCAGCCCTACAGACAGGGAGCTTGGCTACACCTTC

V: TRBV5-1
J: TRBJ2-5
length: 16
D: .
size: .
CDR3: CASSPNPGDGQETQYF
DNA: TGCGCCAGCAGCCCCAACCCGGGGGACGGCCAAGAGACCCAGTACTTC

V: TRBV18
J: TRBJ1-1
length: 16
D: TRBD1
size: .
CDR3: CASSLQEGAMNTEAFF
DNA: TGTGCCAGCTCGCTACAGGAGGGGGCCATGAACACTGAAGCTTTCTTT

V: TRBV5-4
J: TRBJ1-6
length: 17
D: .
size: .
CDR3: CASSSLSGESYNSPLHF
DNA: TGTGCCAGCAGCTCGCTAAGCGGCGAATCTTACAATTCACCCCTCCACTTT

V: TRBV3-1/TRBV3-2
J: TRBJ1-4
length: 16
D: .
size: .
CDR3: CASSPPLRATNEKLFF
DNA: TGTGCCAGCAGCCCCCCACTCCGTGCAACTAATGAAAAACTGTTTTTT

V: TRBV7-2
J: TRBJ1-6
length: 16
D: .
size: few
CDR3: CASSLGRGQNNSPLHF
DNA: TGTGCCAGCAGCTTAGGTCGAGGACAGAATAATTCACCCCTCCACTTT

V: TRBV2
J: TRBJ2-7
length: 14
D: TRBD1
size: .
CDR3: CASSGGQAHYEQYF
DNA: TGTGCCAGCAGTGGAGGACAGGCCCACTACGAGCAGTACTTC

V: TRBV10-1
J: TRBJ1-4
length: 11
D: .
size: .
CDR3: CASSEIEKLFF
DNA: TGCGCCAGCAGTGAGATAGAAAAACTGTTTTTT

V: TRBV14
J: TRBJ1-2
length: 13
D: .
size: .
CDR3: CASSQGNYYGYTF
DNA: TGTGCCAGCAGCCAAGGCAACTACTATGGCTACACCTTC

V: TRBV9
J: TRBJ2-3
length: 15
D: .
size: .
CDR3: CASSVTGVSTDTQYF
DNA: TGTGCCAGCAGCGTTACCGGGGTGAGCACAGATACGCAGTATTTT

V: TRBV3-1/TRBV3-2
J: TRBJ1-2
length: 12
D: TRBD1
size: .
CDR3: CASSTRQGDYTF
DNA: TGTGCCAGCAGCACTCGACAGGGGGACTACACCTTC

V: TRBV7-2
J: TRBJ2-7
length: 17
D: TRBD2
size: .
CDR3: CASSLAVDLAGAYEQYF
DNA: TGTGCCAGCAGCTTAGCAGTTGACCTAGCGGGAGCATACGAGCAGTACTTC

V: TRBV4-1
J: TRBJ2-1
length: 16
D: TRBD2
size: .
CDR3: CASSQGAGGPYNEQFF
DNA: TGCGCCAGCAGCCAAGGGGCGGGGGGGCCGTACAATGAGCAGTTCTTC

V: TRBV7-6
J: TRBJ2-6
length: 15
D: TRBD1
size: .
CDR3: CASSSTGGGANVLTF
DNA: TGTGCCAGCAGCTCTACAGGGGGTGGGGCCAACGTCCTGACTTTC